This TCR beta chain originates from a study of CD8 T cells in ankylosing spondylitis (dated by TCRdb to about 2017). Some background on the complete study: The study profiled T cell receptor beta repertoires in healthy donors and ankylosing spondylitis patients to find disease-linked TCR variants. The full study cohort was made up of about two dozen ankylosing spondylitis patients and 108 healthy donors. Peripheral blood was sampled, and synovial fluid was additionally collected from ankylosing spondylitis patients.

This clonotype showed up just a few times. Its cognate antigen has yet to be identified. Qualities for individual bases were not recorded, and no much larger clone is one base off. Overall study results and their limits: Some motif variants had previously been reported in the synovial fluid and blood of reactive arthritis patients, which suggests shared mechanisms of disease initiation. A TCR beta motif of roughly 8 highly homologous amino acid variants appeared characteristic of blood from ankylosing spondylitis patients. The disease-linked clones were reported as significantly enriched in matched synovial fluid samples from ankylosing spondylitis patients. A CD8+ phenotype was shown by the disease-linked clones, which were found at relatively low frequencies in peripheral blood.

The CDR3 has 18 amino acids, counting the end cysteine and phenylalanine. The kept DNA is CDR3 alone, 54 bases in frame from the first base. Here V drops 2 bases and J drops 8 bases, and the junction holds 19 bases not matched to any gene. The CDR1 and CDR2 encoded by the germline V gene are MNHEY and SVGEGT. For sequencing, an Illumina HiSeq 2500 was employed. Quantitative 5'-RACE with molecular barcodes was the method used to prepare the TCR beta libraries. On the authors' methods: A new computational method, built on a probabilistic model of VDJ rearrangement, was used to identify disease-linked TCR variants. Using fastp trimming at Q25 and MiXCR clonotype assembly, TCRdb reanalyzed the public sequencing data and kept in-frame beta chains. Each record represents a unique CDR3 protein, reported with the most common genes and DNA among its rows. TCRdb's processing, not the authors', yielded these V and J calls. The sample table contains 450,000 to 550,000 distinct CDR3 sequences; only one count was recorded for roughly 5.2% of them. Approximately 4% of the sample is held by the ten biggest clonotypes.

The receptor chain draws on TRBV6-2 or TRBV6-3 and TRBJ1-2; 8 middle bases align to TRBD1. Sequencing was performed on blood, either unsorted or a sorted T cell fraction (not recorded which). This sequence originates from a male donor with ankylosing spondylitis. The CDR3 is CASSYLPAGTGRKWGYTF. The DNA is as follows: TGTGCCAGCAGTTACCTCCCCGCCGGGACAGGTCGCAAGTGGGGCTACACCTTC.